This T cell receptor (beta chain) was observed in a study of T cell repertoires in cytomegalovirus infection. Study as a whole: Used in the study were CMV epitopes, some recently identified and HLA-C-restricted, others well-studied and HLA-B-restricted. An indication of both CMV infection and matching HLA type came from public TCR beta signatures.

MiXCR, applied by TCRdb to the reads, yields one record per CDR3 protein. The profile shows about 500,000 distinct CDR3 sequences, around a third of them singletons. Study results and limitations: Carriers of CMV plus the relevant HLA were identified by cumulative public TCR beta family frequency. CMV-specific TCR beta clonotypes restricted by HLA-C were the ones dominating the ex vivo response.

The table lists this clonotype with a few counts. Its antigen is unidentified. Germline V gives CDR1 MGHDK, CDR2 SYGVNS. The CDR3 contains 16 residues. The ends lost 4 bases at V and 5 bases at J; junction bases unmatched: 8. The TCR originated in a human donor in good health (CMV status not recorded). Some clones in this sample may be carry-over from other donors' samples. This chain links TRBV25-1 with TRBJ2-5; 12 bases are shared with TRBD2. This material consisted of cultured PBMCs, taken from culture after CMV antigen stimulation. CDR3 loop: CASSGGLAGTLETQYF. The CDR3 coding sequence is TGTGCCAGCAGTGGAGGACTAGCGGGAACTTTGGAGACCCAGTACTTC. The whole variable domain, remainder taken from reference TRBV25-1 and TRBJ2-5, is EADIYQTPRYLVIGTGKKITLECSQTMGHDKMYWYQQDPGMELHLIHYSYGVNSTEKGDLSSESTVSRIRTEHFPLTLESARPSHTSQYLCASSGGLAGTLETQYFGPGTRLLVL.